The subject of this entry is one T cell receptor beta chain. This clone was seen a handful of times. Its target antigen remains unknown. The record has no base qualities; no much larger clone is one base away. TCRbeta CDR3 regions were amplified from genomic DNA using the immunoSEQ Assay, a bias-controlled multiplex PCR. The authors processed their data as follows. Within the assay, amplification of reference gene primers was used to estimate how many nucleated cells each sample contained. Sequence reads were collapsed and filtered to measure the absolute abundance of every unique TCRbeta CDR3 rearrangement. For each sample, productive Simpson clonality was calculated by taking the square root of Simpson's diversity index across productive rearrangements. In its TCRdb copy, this immuneACCESS table keeps in-frame sequences only and misses some clones. Where compared with another copy, unresolved V genes explain less than half of these, and the others have no known cause. Clonal size and the V and J genes are those of that table, whereas D and trimming came from the DNA. The sample contains around 250,000 clones, 85% to 90% of them found a single time. 5.5% to 6.5% of the sample is in the top ten clones.

This specimen comes from a study of blood T cell repertoires in COVID-19 (dated by TCRdb to 2020 to 2022). With respect to the entire study: Samples from collaborators originated in the United States, Italy and Spain and spanned both the acute and convalescent phases of COVID-19. The prospective study material was composed of cDNA or gDNA derived from T cells, B-cell-depleted T cells, or PBMCs. The dataset comprised deeply sampled blood TCRbeta repertoires from subjects exposed to, actively infected with, or recovered from COVID-19. The repertoires were released in a freely available public database intended as a resource for research on the immune response to SARS-CoV-2. The samples were drawn from the first 160 participants of the ongoing ImmuneRACE study and from 950 to 1,500 subjects provided by 6 global collaborators. Sample metadata almost always included a de-identified subject ID, COVID-19 status, age in years and sex. Where HLA class I and class II types were available, the types were taken from metadata supplied by the sample provider, not from assay-based typing. General findings and caveats noted by the study authors: The amount of clinical and demographic metadata varied by source and participant and was provided uncurated.

Collaborating institutions collected whole blood in K2EDTA tubes following their own protocols. For TCRbeta analysis, collaborators shipped samples in one of three forms: frozen whole blood, isolated PBMCs, or DNA extracted from either of those sample types. This sequence originates from a man aged 60-69 years with acute or convalescent COVID-19. Sequenced input: peripheral blood.

The DNA sequence reads TGTGCCAGCAGCCCGACTAGCGGGAATGGGGAGCAGTACTTC. Its coded protein is CASSPTSGNGEQYF. Recombination joined TRBV7-3 with TRBJ2-7, with 11 middle bases fitting TRBD2. Including cysteine and phenylalanine, the CDR3 has 14 amino acids. Only CDR3 DNA remains: 42 bases, in frame from the first base. Trimmed from V: 5 bases; trimmed from J: 7 bases; junction bases lacking a gene match: 7. The germline V gene yields SGHTA for CDR1 and FQGTGA for CDR2. Extended through the reference TRBV7-3 and TRBJ2-7 proteins, this CDR3 yields the full variable domain: GAGVSQTPSNKVTEKGKYVELRCDPISGHTALYWYRQSLGQGPEFLIYFQGTGAADDSGLPNDRFFAVRPEGSVSTLKIQRTERGDSAVYLCASSPTSGNGEQYFGPGTRLTVT.